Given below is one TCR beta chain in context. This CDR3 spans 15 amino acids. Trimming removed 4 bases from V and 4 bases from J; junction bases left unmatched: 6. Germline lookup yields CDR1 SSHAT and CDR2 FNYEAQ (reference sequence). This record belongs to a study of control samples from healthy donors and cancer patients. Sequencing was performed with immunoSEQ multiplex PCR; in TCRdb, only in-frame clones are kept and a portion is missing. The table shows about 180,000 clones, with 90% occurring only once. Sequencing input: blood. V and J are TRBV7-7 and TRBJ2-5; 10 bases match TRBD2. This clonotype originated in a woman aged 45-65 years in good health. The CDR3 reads CASSSIAGGGETQYF. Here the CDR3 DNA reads TGTGCCAGCAGCTCCATAGCGGGGGGAGGAGAGACCCAGTACTTC.